This entry features one T cell receptor (beta chain) sequence. Its antigen is unidentified. The data derive from a study of human T cells and chemical hapten exposure. For the study at large: Small pooled library volume differences mainly caused per-sample TCR yield variation.

Described time point: pre-sensitization, week 0. Noted treatment: therapeutic diphenylcyclopropenone sensitization with weekly scalp DPC. Suited to DPC and affected by alopecia, the donors ranged from 18 to 70 years old. Study results and caveats: TCRs above 1 in 1000 frequency did not change with DPC sensitization.

What the library attached to individual cDNA molecules were unique molecular identifiers. Each CDR3 protein is one row after TCRdb ran MiXCR on the RACE reads. The repertoire has under 400,000 distinct CDR3 sequences, approximately 5.1% of them found once; the top ten carry 2.6%. Trimming cost V 0 bases and J 11 bases, with 17 bases left between them. This CDR3 contains 14 residues. CDR1 and CDR2 from the germline V gene are SGDLS and YYNGEE. This receptor was taken from a woman aged 45-59 years with alopecia areata. Some clones in this sample may be carry-over from other donors' samples. The V call is TRBV9, the J call TRBJ1-1; tentatively, D is TRBD1 (5 bases). Specimen: whole blood, collected in connection with sensitization to the hapten diphenylcyclopropenone (DPC). The CDR3 DNA reads TGTGCCAGCAGCGTAGGCGGGCAGGGAAGCTTGGCTTTCTTT. It is translated as CASSVGGQGSLAFF.